The rows below give T cell receptor beta chains drawn from one sample of a study of cytomegalovirus exposure and HLA in healthy donors. Data came from immunoSEQ multiplex PCR; TCRdb stores just in-frame clones and leaves some out. The sample yields about 98,000 clones, 70% seen once. Sequencing was done on a sample of PBMCs. The source is a man aged 50 or older in good health and CMV-seronegative. CDR3s include the opening cysteine and the closing phenylalanine or tryptophan. D genes are given only for firm matches. Size values are once, few and many counts, or a class for expanded clones, and some rows have none.

14	-	TRBJ2-7	-	TRBV5-1	CASSWETGYNEQYF	TGCGCCAGCAGCTGGGAAACAGGGTATAACGAGCAGTACTTC
15	-	TRBJ1-1	-	TRBV4-3	CASSQGPGHSLEAFF	TGCGCCAGCAGCCAAGGACCGGGACACTCTTTGGAAGCTTTCTTT
15	-	TRBJ2-2	few	TRBV27	CASKRGLANTGELFF	TGTGCCAGCAAGCGCGGGCTAGCTAACACCGGGGAGCTGTTTTTT
13	-	TRBJ1-1	-	TRBV19	CASSVKGDTEAFF	TGTGCCAGTAGTGTGAAGGGGGACACTGAAGCTTTCTTT
14	-	TRBJ2-7	-	TRBV18	CASSPVQGSYEQYF	TGTGCCAGCTCACCGGTACAGGGCTCCTACGAGCAGTACTTC
14	TRBD1	TRBJ2-7	-	TRBV10-1	CASSEGGALGEQYF	TGCGCCAGCAGTGAAGGGGGCGCCTTGGGTGAGCAGTACTTC
14	-	TRBJ2-7	once	TRBV6-6	CASTDTRSSYEQYF	TGTGCCAGCACCGACACGAGAAGCTCCTACGAGCAGTACTTC
11	TRBD2	TRBJ2-3	-	TRBV7-2	CASSLMSSGVF	TGTGCCAGCAGCTTAATGTCTAGCGGGGTTTTT
17	TRBD1	TRBJ2-3	-	TRBV10-3	CAISESRTGLGADTQYF	TGTGCCATCAGTGAGTCTCGGACAGGTTTGGGAGCAGATACGCAGTATTTT
16	-	TRBJ1-3	-	TRBV4-3	CASSQDLRSSGNTIYF	TGCGCCAGCAGCCAAGATCTTAGGAGCTCTGGAAACACCATATATTTT